This T cell receptor (beta chain) was sequenced for a study of shared clonotypes between healthy human individuals. Repertoires were generated with immunoSEQ multiplex PCR, while TCRdb's copy carries only in-frame clones and drops some. The sample includes 1,400,000 or so clones, around 98.5% of them seen just once. The source of this sequence is a man younger than 40 in good health. Sequenced sample: naive CD4+ T cells sorted from blood. Stated subset: CD45RA+ positively selected.

The CDR3 sequence: CATSRDLGQGSRGYGYTF. As DNA, the CDR3 is TGTGCCACCAGCAGAGATCTGGGACAGGGCTCACGGGGCTATGGCTACACCTTC. V is TRBV15 and J is TRBJ1-2; 9 bases map to TRBD1. CDR3 length: 18 amino acids. CDR1 is LNHNV and CDR2 is YYDKDF in the germline V gene (reference sequence). The J segment lost 4 bases and the V segment lost 0 bases, leaving 12 bases of the junction unmatched.